The rows below give T cell receptor beta chains drawn from one sample of a study of blood T cell repertoires in COVID-19. Libraries were prepared by immunoSEQ multiplex PCR; TCRdb keeps only in-frame clonotypes and omits some of them. This table holds some 21,000 clones, around 84% found once. The material sequenced was peripheral blood. The receptors come from a human donor with active COVID-19. The donor label of this sample is uncertain. CDR3s include the opening cysteine and the closing phenylalanine or tryptophan. A D gene is named only where the DNA matches it firmly. Part of the rows lack a size; the others show once, few, many or a class for expanded clones.

>TRBJ2-2|NA|TRBV10-3|NA
CAISAGREELFF
TGTGCCATCAGTGCAGGCCGGGAGGAGCTGTTTTTT
>TRBJ2-4|TRBD1|TRBV29-1|NA
CSVASLQGAENIQYF
TGCAGCGTTGCCAGCCTTCAGGGGGCTGAAAACATTCAGTACTTC
>TRBJ1-3|NA|TRBV6-5|NA
CASVDSYSGNTIYF
TGTGCCAGCGTGGACAGTTACTCTGGAAACACCATATATTTT
>TRBJ1-2|NA|TRBV25-1|NA
CASSSLLYGYTF
TGTGCCAGCAGCTCTCTGCTATATGGCTACACCTTC
>TRBJ2-7|NA|TRBV24-1|NA
CATRKQADSYEQYF
TGTGCCACCAGAAAACAGGCGGACTCCTACGAGCAGTACTTC
>TRBJ2-2|NA|TRBV27|once
CASSLRDGRTGELFF
TGTGCCAGCAGTTTACGGGATGGGCGCACCGGGGAGCTGTTTTTT
>TRBJ2-2|TRBD1|TRBV7-9|NA
CASRQTGSGGTGELFF
TGTGCCAGCAGGCAGACAGGGTCCGGTGGCACCGGGGAGCTGTTTTTT
>TRBJ2-2|NA|TRBV21-1|NA
CASGPPPSDPGELFF
TGTGCCAGCGGCCCCCCCCCGTCAGATCCCGGGGAGCTGTTTTTT
>TRBJ1-1|NA|TRBV12-3/TRBV12-4|NA
CASSAGVGTEAFF
TGTGCCAGCAGTGCAGGGGTGGGCACTGAAGCTTTCTTT
>TRBJ2-3|TRBD2|TRBV27|once
CASSWGLAGTDTQYF
TGTGCCAGCAGTTGGGGACTAGCGGGGACAGATACGCAGTATTTT
>TRBJ2-7|TRBD1|TRBV9|NA
CASRPGQGVNGEQYF
TGTGCCAGCAGGCCGGGACAGGGGGTAAATGGGGAGCAGTACTTC
>TRBJ1-4|NA|TRBV3-1/TRBV3-2|NA
CASSQATGTNEKLFF
TGTGCCAGCAGCCAAGCCACGGGAACTAATGAAAAACTGTTTTTT
>TRBJ1-1|TRBD1|TRBV5-8|NA
CASSLSGQGNTEAFF
TGTGCCAGCAGCCTCTCGGGACAGGGGAACACTGAAGCTTTCTTT
>TRBJ1-1|NA|TRBV13|NA
CASSSWTDHTEAFF
TGTGCCAGCAGCTCCTGGACAGACCACACTGAAGCTTTCTTT
>TRBJ1-6|NA|TRBV18|NA
CASSPPWEDSPLHF
TGTGCCAGCTCACCACCGTGGGAGGATTCACCCCTCCACTTT
>TRBJ2-1|NA|TRBV5-1|NA
CASSQDGEEYNEQFF
TGCGCCAGCAGCCAGGACGGGGAGGAATACAATGAGCAGTTCTTC
>TRBJ2-5|TRBD2|TRBV7-2|NA
CASSFGSGGVQETQYF
TGTGCCAGCAGCTTTGGTAGCGGGGGCGTCCAAGAGACCCAGTACTTC
>TRBJ1-5|NA|TRBV5-5|few
CASSQPQGPQRPQHF
TGTGCCAGCAGCCAACCACAGGGCCCTCAACGGCCCCAGCATTTT
>TRBJ2-1|TRBD2|TRBV11-3|NA
CASSVGLAGAYNEQFF
TGTGCCAGCAGCGTAGGACTAGCGGGGGCCTACAATGAGCAGTTCTTC
>TRBJ2-1|TRBD2|TRBV5-4|NA
CASSSGLAGGANNEQFF
TGTGCCAGCAGCTCTGGACTAGCGGGAGGTGCAAACAATGAGCAGTTCTTC
>TRBJ2-3|TRBD2|TRBV5-4|NA
CAGRSGRQTDTQYF
TGTGCCGGACGTAGCGGGAGGCAAACAGATACGCAGTATTTT
>TRBJ2-5|TRBD2|TRBV7-2|NA
CASSSGARFQETQYF
TGTGCCAGCAGCAGCGGGGCCCGGTTCCAAGAGACCCAGTACTTC
>TRBJ1-2|TRBD1|TRBV19|once
CASRDRGHGYTF
TGTGCCAGCCGGGACAGGGGACATGGCTACACCTTC
>TRBJ2-7|TRBD2|TRBV15|NA
CATSRETLDGTSGFLWQYF
TGTGCCACCAGCAGAGAAACACTTGATGGGACTAGCGGGTTCTTATGGCAGTACTTC
>TRBJ1-2|TRBD1|TRBV24-1|once
CATSDGTGTGGNDGYTF
TGTGCCACCAGTGATGGGACCGGGACAGGGGGCAACGATGGCTACACCTTC
>TRBJ1-4|TRBD1|TRBV19|once
CASSMGQGSEKLFF
TGTGCCAGTAGTATGGGACAGGGGAGTGAAAAACTGTTTTTT
>TRBJ2-7|NA|TRBV3-1/TRBV3-2|NA
CASSQDLVWWIGGGEQYF
TGTGCCAGCAGCCAAGATCTAGTCTGGTGGATCGGTGGCGGCGAGCAGTACTTC
>TRBJ1-2|NA|TRBV6-5|medium-sized
CASSLGGDGYTF
TGTGCCAGCAGCCTAGGGGGAGATGGCTACACCTTC
>TRBJ2-4|NA|TRBV19|NA
CASSMQGIAKNIQYF
TGTGCCAGTAGTATGCAGGGTATAGCCAAAAACATTCAGTACTTC
>TRBJ2-1|TRBD2|TRBV5-4|few
CASRLLAGTTYNEQFF
TGTGCCAGCAGGCTATTAGCGGGGACTACCTACAATGAGCAGTTCTTC
>TRBJ1-1|NA|TRBV5-4|NA
CASSGWGGNTEAFF
TGTGCCAGCAGCGGGTGGGGAGGGAACACTGAAGCTTTCTTT
>TRBJ2-7|TRBD1|TRBV28|once
CASSLRGREQYF
TGTGCCAGCAGCCTGAGGGGGCGCGAGCAGTACTTC
>TRBJ1-1|NA|TRBV11-3|NA
CASSLGGVTEAFF
TGTGCCAGCAGCTTAGGGGGGGTCACTGAAGCTTTCTTT
>TRBJ2-2|NA|TRBV10-3|NA
CAIGSSVRDTGELFF
TGTGCCATCGGGTCGTCTGTCAGGGATACCGGGGAGCTGTTTTTT
>TRBJ1-2|NA|TRBV5-8|NA
CASSLDRRVYGYTF
TGTGCCAGCAGCTTAGACAGGAGAGTCTATGGCTACACCTTC
>TRBJ1-2|TRBD1|TRBV30|NA
CAWSVGQGATNYGYTF
TGTGCCTGGAGTGTGGGGCAGGGGGCAACTAACTATGGCTACACCTTC
>TRBJ2-5|TRBD1|TRBV20-1|once
CSADRGETQYF
TGCAGTGCTGACAGGGGAGAGACCCAGTACTTC
>TRBJ2-1|NA|TRBV2|once
CASRRLVNEQFF
TGTGCCAGCCGGAGGCTAGTAAATGAGCAGTTCTTC
>TRBJ1-1|NA|TRBV5-5|NA
CASSWSSYMNTEAFF
TGTGCCAGCAGCTGGAGCTCCTACATGAACACTGAAGCTTTCTTT
>TRBJ2-7|NA|TRBV7-6|NA
CASSPETDYEQYF
TGTGCCAGCAGCCCCGAAACAGATTACGAGCAGTACTTC
>TRBJ1-2|TRBD1|TRBV7-2|NA
CASSLNRGGNYGYTF
TGTGCCAGCAGCTTAAACAGGGGCGGAAACTATGGCTACACCTTC